These 15 T cell receptor beta chains came from one sample sequenced in a study of somatic mutations in cytotoxic T cells in rheumatoid arthritis. Here immunoSEQ multiplex PCR was the method, and the copy in TCRdb shows in-frame clones only, minus some. The sample lists more than 13,000 clones, approximately 70% occurring once. Sequencing was carried out using CD8+ T cells sorted from blood. These receptors were taken from an adult with rheumatoid arthritis.

In this sample, this clone turned up a few times. V gene TRBV6-4 combines with J gene TRBJ2-3; perhaps TRBD1 as D (6 bases). Trimming shortened V by 3 bases and J by 0 bases, and 13 bases separated the two germline ends. Per the germline V gene, CDR1 is MRHNA and CDR2 is SNTAGT. The length of the CDR3 is 16 residues. CDR3 sequence: CASSEGAASSTDTQYF. The CDR3 DNA is TGTGCCAGCAGTGAGGGGGCAGCCTCTAGCACAGATACGCAGTATTTT.

The chain recombines TRBV6-1 with TRBJ1-2, with D uncertain. Germline V lookup: CDR1 MNHNS, CDR2 SASEGT. V was pared by 4 bases and J by 4 bases, with 13 bases between. The CDR3 totals 14 residues. The CDR3 loop reads CASSVPGSGYGYTF. The CDR3 DNA reads TGTGCCAGCAGTGTCCCCGGGAGTGGCTATGGCTACACCTTC.

The chain combines TRBV28 with TRBJ1-6, with a weak D call TRBD1 (6 bases). Between the trimmed V and J ends, which lost 5 bases and 9 bases, there was a span of 14 bases. The germline V gene encodes CDR1 MDHEN and CDR2 SYDVKM. The CDR3 consists of 14 residues. The CDR3 protein is CASSLGQSGSPLHF. CDR3 nucleotide sequence: TGTGCCAGCAGTCTCGGACAGTCGGGTTCACCCCTCCACTTT. The full variable domain, completed using reference TRBV28 and TRBJ1-6, is DVKVTQSSRYLVKRTGEKVFLECVQDMDHENMFWYRQDPGLGLRLIYFSYDVKMKEKGDIPEGYSVSREKKERFSLILESASTNQTSMYLCASSLGQSGSPLHFGNGTRLTVT.

The gene calls are TRBV11-2 and TRBJ2-1; a possible D gene is TRBD2 (5 bases). CDR3 length: 14 residues. The V gene lost 0 bases and the J gene lost 10 bases, with 13 bases spanning the gap. Germline V gene lookup returns CDR1 SGHAT and CDR2 FQNNGV. DNA of the CDR3: TGTGCCAGCAGCTTAGATCCCCAACTAGGGGAGCAGTTCTTC. The encoded protein is CASSLDPQLGEQFF.

The CDR3 region has the DNA TGTGCCAGCAGCTTAGGGGGGTTGAATGGCTACACCTTC. Its protein product is CASSLGGLNGYTF. This rearrangement joins TRBV7-2 to TRBJ1-2, with D possibly being TRBD1 (5 bases). Germline CDR1 SGHTA, CDR2 FQGNSA. This CDR3 contains 13 residues. With 1 base removed from V and 6 bases from J, the gap between germline ends came to 9 bases. The whole variable domain, filled in from reference TRBV7-2 and TRBJ1-2, reads GAGVSQSPSNKVTEKGKDVELRCDPISGHTALYWYRQSLGQGLEFLIYFQGNSAPDKSGLPSDRFSAERTGGSVSTLTIQRTQQEDSAVYLCASSLGGLNGYTFGSGTRLTVV.

The chain recombines TRBV27 with TRBJ1-2; D perhaps matches TRBD1 (5 bases). The CDR3 sequence is 16 residues long. Germline V gene data show CDR1 as MNHEY and CDR2 as SMNVEV (reference sequence). Trimming removed 0 bases at V and 7 bases at J, with 18 bases between. The CDR3 DNA sequence: TGTGCCAGCAGTTTATCTCTCTCGGCAGGGTCTGGTGGCTACACCTTC. It encodes CASSLSLSAGSGGYTF.

The CDR3 loop reads CASTPRLARVQPQHF. In DNA form, the CDR3 reads TGTGCCAGCACCCCGCGGCTCGCAAGGGTTCAGCCCCAGCATTTT. The chain recombines TRBV27 with TRBJ1-5; no clear D gene. The CDR3 extends over 15 amino acids. V shed 7 bases and J shed 6 bases, with 19 bases lying between them. CDR1 is MNHEY, CDR2 SMNVEV, per germline (reference sequence).

This clone was counted only a few times. The chain employs TRBV10-1 and TRBJ2-7; 10 bases agree with TRBD1. CDR1 is WNHNN and CDR2 is SYGVQD in the germline V gene (reference sequence). V lost 6 bases to trimming and J lost 4 bases; unmatched junction nucleotides: 9. The CDR3 covers 15 residues. CDR3 in amino acids: CASSFSRDRGYEQYF. The CDR3 nucleotides read TGCGCCAGCAGCTTCAGCCGGGACAGGGGTTACGAGCAGTACTTC.

The chain recombines TRBV28 with TRBJ1-3, with D possibly matching TRBD1 (5 bases). The CDR3 has 16 amino acids. CDR1 and CDR2 (germline): MDHEN, SYDVKM. Between the trimmed V and J ends, which lost 3 bases and 0 bases, there was a span of 12 bases. The CDR3 here is CASSFRAGTSGNTIYF. The CDR3 DNA is TGTGCCAGCAGTTTTAGGGCGGGGACCTCTGGAAACACCATATATTTT.

This sequence joins TRBV5-6 and TRBJ2-5, with D tentatively TRBD1 or TRBD2 (6 bases each). The CDR3 is 14 residues long. V was shortened by 0 bases and J by 5 bases, with 11 bases between the two germline ends. Germline CDR1 and CDR2: SGHDT and YYEEEE. CDR3 loop: CASSLGGGMETQYF. The CDR3 nucleotides read TGTGCCAGCAGCTTGGGAGGGGGGATGGAGACCCAGTACTTC.

This sequence joins TRBV7-9 and TRBJ2-5; D tentatively fits TRBD1 or TRBD2 (5 bases each). Trimming shortened V by 5 bases and J by 5 bases, and 12 bases separated the two germline ends. There are 13 residues in the CDR3. The germline gives CDR1 SEHNR, CDR2 FQNEAQ (reference sequence). CDR3 DNA sequence: TGTGCCAGCAGCCCGGGGACCGGCGAGACCCAGTACTTC. Protein product: CASSPGTGETQYF.

The chain uses TRBV4-3 and TRBJ1-4; 9 bases are a match to TRBD1. Germline lookup yields CDR1 LGHNA and CDR2 YSLEER. CDR3 size: 18 residues. With V trimmed by 0 bases and J by 4 bases, 9 bases remained unmatched. The CDR3 region has the DNA TGCGCCAGCAGCCAAGATCGAACAGGGGGCTCGAATAATGAAAAACTGTTTTTT. Amino acid sequence: CASSQDRTGGSNNEKLFF.

The sample holds a few counts of this clone. The chain recombines TRBV30 with TRBJ1-1; maybe TRBD1 (5 bases). In germline, CDR1 is GTSNPN, CDR2 SVGIG (reference sequence). The CDR3 is 13 residues long. V was trimmed by 5 bases and J by 2 bases, leaving 12 bases between them. The CDR3 DNA reads TGTGCCTGGGAAGGACATGGAAACACTGAAGCTTTCTTT. It is translated as CAWEGHGNTEAFF.

The V call is TRBV13, the J call TRBJ2-7; D uncertain. V lost 0 bases and J lost 4, with 10 bases in between. The CDR3 is 14 residues long. From germline, CDR1 is PRHDT and CDR2 FYEKMQ (reference sequence). The CDR3, as DNA: TGTGCCAGCAGCTTAGGGGCCACAGTATACGAGCAGTACTTC. Translation gives CASSLGATVYEQYF.

The genes are TRBV4-3 and TRBJ1-3; D not resolved. CDR1 is LGHNA, CDR2 YSLEER, per germline. CDR3 length equals 15 residues. Trimming removed 0 bases at V and 4 bases at J, with 10 bases between. As DNA, the CDR3 is TGCGCCAGCAGCCAAGAAACCTTCGGGGGAAACACCATATATTTT. It codes for CASSQETFGGNTIYF.